The count of the clone carrying this T cell receptor beta chain is one. What it binds is unknown. The donors, all healthy, were Caucasians living in Russia, aged roughly 6 to 100. This sample is drawn from a study of blood T cells in healthy people across ages. Study-wide findings and caveats: CMV status of donors was not determined, possibly confounding expanded clonotype changes. Naive CD4+ cell counts and diversity both ran higher in long-lived than in aged donors.

The V and J ends lost 1 base and 6 bases, in that order; junction bases with no gene match: 9. Per the germline V gene, CDR1 is LGHNA and CDR2 is YSLEER. The CDR3 spans 16 residues. A second about 6 to 11 cycle PCR used barcoded and J-beta primers. Tags on each cDNA molecule came from a template-switch adaptor with 12 random nucleotides. TCRdb used MiXCR to reprocess the 5' RACE reads, holding one entry per CDR3 protein. The sample consists of fewer than 2,000,000 distinct CDR3 sequences, roughly two fifths of them appearing once. The chain employs TRBV4-3 and TRBJ2-3, with TRBD2 identical over 8 bases. The sequenced material came from blood. This TCR was sampled from a human donor in good health. CDR3 residues: CASSQGIGGAYDTQYF. In DNA, the CDR3 is TGCGCCAGCAGCCAAGGCATCGGGGGGGCGTATGATACGCAGTATTTT.